This T cell receptor (beta chain) was sequenced during a study of T cells in Graves' hyperthyroidism and ophthalmopathy. Study-level results: Ophthalmopathy was predicted by the model a median of about 6.5 months ahead of onset. Most clonotypes expanded in the thyroid (above 0.001) were also present in blood.

Exclusion criteria comprised uncontrolled infection, other autoimmune disease, pregnancy or lactation. Clinical symptoms, serum thyroxine, TRAb, thyroid ultrasound and orbital computed tomography informed diagnoses. In germline, CDR1 is SGHDN, CDR2 FVKESK. V gave up 1 base and J gave up 3 bases, with 12 bases separating them. This CDR3 contains 15 residues. With respect to this clonotype: The antigen is undetermined.

The investigators amplified TCR beta CDR3 regions from RNA transcripts. HTBI primers drove first-round RT-PCR of the TCR CDR3. TCRdb passed the multiplex PCR reads through MiXCR, listing each CDR3 protein once. The table has 660,000 or so distinct CDR3 sequences, 40% to 55% seen once. The J gene is TRBJ1-2, the V gene TRBV14; D is undetermined. The sequence was collected from an adult man with Graves' disease, either hyperthyroidism or ophthalmopathy (not recorded which). Sequencing was done on a sample of peripheral blood or thyroid tissue (not recorded which). Here the CDR3 reads CASSQVHGWDYGYTF. The CDR3 nucleotides read TGTGCCAGCAGCCAAGTGCATGGTTGGGACTATGGCTACACCTTC.